This T cell receptor (beta chain) is from a study of Ad26.COV2.S vaccination and SARS-CoV-2 variants. Study observations and caveats: For non-spike TCRs, breadth in vaccine recipients resembled that in placebo recipients. It was reported that spike-specific CD8+ and CD4+ T cell responses were substantially broad after vaccination. Vaccine recipients showed a spike-specific TCR breadth that was higher than in placebo recipients. Total T cell responses may have been underestimated by the TCR breadth and depth analyses.

There are 13 residues in the CDR3. The germline CDR1 and CDR2 sequences are ENHRY and SYGVKD. Trimming took 3 bases from V and 2 from J, leaving 2 bases between them. Details on this clone: Its specificity is not known.

Sequencing was performed with immunoSEQ multiplex PCR; in TCRdb, only in-frame clones are kept and a portion is missing. The table includes around 94,000 clones, less than 85% detected once. The source of this sequence is a human donor who had recovered from COVID-19. The sequencing here drew on peripheral blood, taken after recovery from COVID-19. The chain recombines TRBV10-3 with TRBJ2-6, with D hard to call. The DNA for the CDR3 is TGTGCCATCAGTGAACCTGGGGCCAACGTCCTGACTTTC. Protein product: CAISEPGANVLTF.